Below are 29 T cell receptor beta chains sequenced from a single sample in a study of blood T cell repertoires in COVID-19. The data were produced by immunoSEQ multiplex PCR, yet TCRdb's version contains in-frame clones alone and is incomplete. The table records around 230,000 clones, around 90% of them present only once. Sample: PBMCs or T cells enriched from blood (not recorded which). These TCRs come from a man younger than 30 with acute COVID-19.

The rearrangement joins TRBV28 to TRBJ2-7; 10 bases align to TRBD2. This CDR3 is built from 17 residues. Looked up from germline, CDR1 is MDHEN and CDR2 is SYDVKM. V lost 6 bases to trimming and J lost 2 bases; unmatched junction nucleotides: 13. The CDR3 reads CASRTSGSGPYPYEQYF. The CDR3 DNA is TGTGCCAGCAGGACTAGCGGGTCCGGGCCGTATCCCTACGAGCAGTACTTC.

V usage is TRBV7-3 and J usage is TRBJ2-5; TRBD1 aligns across 7 bases. The length of the CDR3 is 14 residues. J gave up 2 bases and V 5 bases, and 5 bases lay outside the gene matches. CDR1 and CDR2 (germline): SGHTA, FQGTGA. The CDR3 DNA sequence: TGTGCCAGCAGCCCTGACAGGGTTCAAGAGACCCAGTACTTC. Its translation: CASSPDRVQETQYF.

The J gene is TRBJ2-1, the V gene TRBV29-1; 11 positions match TRBD2. After removal of 7 bases from V and 10 bases from J, the junction contained 15 bases not matched to a gene. The germline CDR1 and CDR2 sequences are SQVTM and ANQGSEA. CDR3 length: 15 amino acids. The CDR3 nucleotides read TGCAGCGGGACTAGGGGTAGCGGGAGGGGCGGCGAGCAGTTCTTC. Translated, it gives CSGTRGSGRGGEQFF.

The chain combines TRBV10-1 with TRBJ2-7; TRBD1 is a possible D gene (5 bases). Trimming left V 2 bases short and J 5 bases short, with 16 bases between. CDR3 length: 15 residues. Germline assignment: CDR1 WNHNN and CDR2 SYGVQD (reference sequence). The CDR3 loop reads CASSEGSPGMHEQYF. CDR3 DNA: TGCGCCAGCAGTGAGGGGTCTCCAGGGATGCACGAGCAGTACTTC.

This clone has only one observation. This chain links TRBV12-3 or TRBV12-4 with TRBJ1-5, with TRBD1 as a possible D gene (5 bases). The CDR3 covers 13 residues. With 6 bases removed from V and 5 bases from J, the gap between germline ends came to 11 bases. The CDR3 DNA reads as TGTGCCAGCAGCTACGACAGCTATCAGCCCCAGCATTTT. Translation: CASSYDSYQPQHF.

The chain uses TRBV6-1 and TRBJ1-5, with a weak D call TRBD1 (6 bases). Germline V gene lookup returns CDR1 MNHNS and CDR2 SASEGT. Deletions cut 6 bases from V and 2 bases from J, with 17 bases between. The CDR3 has 16 residues. The CDR3 is CASREQQGSGNQPQHF. The CDR3 DNA sequence: TGTGCCAGCAGGGAACAACAGGGTAGTGGCAATCAGCCCCAGCATTTT.

CDR3 DNA sequence: TGTGCCAGCACAGCGCGGGAGACGGGCTACGAGCAGTACTTC. This translates into CASTARETGYEQYF. This rearrangement joins TRBV9 to TRBJ2-7; 7 bases line up with TRBD2. In germline, CDR1 is SGDLS, CDR2 YYNGEE. Germline trimming cut 6 bases from V and 3 bases from J; bases unmatched to any gene: 9. This CDR3 region has 14 residues.

V and J are TRBV5-1 and TRBJ1-6; TRBD1 matches 7 bases. CDR3 length: 16 residues. The trim removed 0 bases at V and 4 bases at J, leaving 4 bases unmatched. Germline V lookup: CDR1 SGHRS, CDR2 YFSETQ. The CDR3 region is CASSLAGQRYNSPLHF. As DNA, the CDR3 is TGCGCCAGCAGCTTGGCGGGACAGAGATATAATTCACCCCTCCACTTT.

This sequence joins TRBV27 and TRBJ2-7, with 7 bases that match TRBD1. Looked up from germline, CDR1 is MNHEY and CDR2 is SMNVEV (reference sequence). With 5 bases clipped from V and 0 bases from J, the junction kept 7 bases outside the gene matches. The CDR3 loop spans 15 amino acids. In DNA form, the CDR3 reads TGTGCCAGCAGTCTTCCAGGACAGGTCTCCTACGAGCAGTACTTC. It codes for CASSLPGQVSYEQYF.

The chain uses TRBV28 and TRBJ1-2, with 7 bases fitting TRBD1. Germline-derived CDR1 and CDR2 are MDHEN and SYDVKM. Trimming cost V 7 bases and J 3 bases; bases outside gene matches: 5. The CDR3 sequence is 13 residues long. The CDR3 bases are TGTGCCAGCACCATGACAGGGCACTATGGCTACACCTTC. It yields the protein CASTMTGHYGYTF.

The genes are TRBV11-2 and TRBJ2-1; 10 positions match TRBD2. CDR1 is SGHAT and CDR2 is FQNNGV in the germline V gene. V shed 0 bases and J 7 bases; nucleotides not matched to a gene: 9. The CDR3 consists of 17 residues. The DNA of the CDR3 is TGTGCCAGCAGCTTAGATCTGGCTAGCGGGAGTGGAAATGAGCAGTTCTTC. This translates into CASSLDLASGSGNEQFF.

The V and J genes are TRBV27 and TRBJ1-6; 8 positions agree with TRBD1. Per germline, CDR1 MNHEY and CDR2 SMNVEV (reference sequence). The trim removed 4 bases at V and 1 base at J, leaving 9 bases unmatched. The CDR3 totals 18 residues. CDR3 protein: CASSSGQGRGSYNSPLHF. In nucleotides, the CDR3 is TGTGCCAGCAGTTCCGGACAGGGACGTGGGTCCTATAATTCACCCCTCCACTTT.

This clone was counted a single time. This chain links TRBV2 with TRBJ1-3; 8 bases agree with TRBD1. Trimming cost V 5 bases and J 0 bases; bases outside gene matches: 6. Per the germline V gene, CDR1 is SNHLY and CDR2 is FYNNEI. The CDR3 has 16 amino acids. CDR3 amino acids: CASSSGTGYSGNTIYF. Written as DNA, the CDR3 is TGTGCCAGCAGTTCCGGGACAGGCTACTCTGGAAACACCATATATTTT.

The chain combines TRBV7-9 with TRBJ2-1; the D gene is possibly TRBD2 (5 bases). Germline V gives CDR1 SEHNR, CDR2 FQNEAQ (reference sequence). Trimming shortened V by 5 bases and J by 7 bases, and 15 bases separated the two germline ends. The CDR3 is 14 residues long. For the CDR3, the DNA is TGTGCCAGCAGCACACGGGGATCTTTTAATGAGCAGTTCTTC. It specifies CASSTRGSFNEQFF.

The V gene is TRBV11-1, the J gene TRBJ2-1; 7 nucleotides align to TRBD2. V dropped 5 bases and J dropped 0; count of bases not matched to a gene: 4. Germline CDR1 and CDR2: SGHAT and FQDESV (reference sequence). The CDR3 has 15 residues. CDR3: CASSALASSYNEQFF. The DNA for the CDR3 is TGTGCCAGCAGCGCACTAGCGTCCTCCTACAATGAGCAGTTCTTC.

This clone was seen a handful of times. The chain uses TRBV7-2 and TRBJ2-7; TRBD2 aligns across 13 bases. V dropped 5 bases and J dropped 7; count of bases not matched to a gene: 8. The CDR3 has 15 residues. Germline CDR1 and CDR2: SGHTA and FQGNSA. The CDR3: CASSPGLAGSVEQYF. The CDR3 DNA follows: TGTGCCAGCAGCCCGGGACTAGCGGGAAGTGTTGAGCAGTACTTC.

The count of this clone is one. The CDR3 bases are TGTGCCAGCAGCCAACGGGTCAATGAAAAACTGTTTTTT. Protein sequence: CASSQRVNEKLFF. The rearrangement joins TRBV7-9 to TRBJ1-4; D call uncertain. Trimming left V 5 bases short and J 5 bases short, with 9 bases between. Germline V gene sequence: CDR1 SEHNR, CDR2 FQNEAQ (reference sequence). CDR3 length: 13 amino acids.

The V and J genes are TRBV2 and TRBJ1-5, with 9 nucleotides matching TRBD1. The CDR3 sequence is 20 residues long. V shed 6 bases, J shed 2 bases, and the junction held 20 bases outside the gene matches. In germline, CDR1 is SNHLY, CDR2 FYNNEI. CDR3 loop: CASSYSSGTGTWHGNQPQHF. CDR3 nucleotides: TGTGCCAGCAGCTATAGTTCCGGGACAGGGACATGGCATGGCAATCAGCCCCAGCATTTT.

This rearrangement joins TRBV6-5 to TRBJ1-5, with D possibly matching TRBD1 (5 bases). The CDR3 loop spans 11 amino acids. The germline V and J ends were trimmed by 9 bases and 8 bases, with 11 bases remaining between them. Looked up from germline, CDR1 is MNHEY and CDR2 is SVGAGI. The CDR3 DNA reads as TGTGCCAGGACGGGGGTCGAGCCCCAGCATTTT. Amino acid sequence: CARTGVEPQHF.

This clone turned up a few times. The rearrangement uses TRBV14 and TRBJ1-2; TRBD1 is a possible D gene (5 bases). Trimming stripped 5 bases from V and 4 bases from J, with 11 bases between. The CDR3 consists of 13 residues. CDR1 SGHDN and CDR2 FVKESK come from the germline V gene. CDR3 coding DNA: TGTGCCAGCAGCACCACAGGACGCTATGGCTACACCTTC. Amino acid sequence: CASSTTGRYGYTF.

Here the CDR3 reads CASSPTSGASYEQYF. The CDR3 DNA follows: TGTGCCAGCAGCCCGACTAGCGGGGCATCCTACGAGCAGTACTTC. The genes are TRBV7-3 and TRBJ2-7; 11 nucleotides line up with TRBD2. In germline, CDR1 is SGHTA, CDR2 FQGTGA. The CDR3 spans 15 residues. The trim removed 5 bases at V and 1 base at J, leaving 4 bases unmatched.

The genes are TRBV9 and TRBJ2-3, with 7 nucleotides matching TRBD2. Per the germline V gene, CDR1 is SGDLS and CDR2 is YYNGEE. The trim removed 6 bases at V and 1 base at J, leaving 5 bases unmatched. The CDR3 has 14 amino acids. The CDR3 sequence: CASKAGAGTDTQYF. CDR3 bases: TGTGCCAGCAAGGCGGGAGCTGGCACAGATACGCAGTATTTT.

V is TRBV29-1 and J is TRBJ2-5; D might be TRBD2 (7 bases). This CDR3 region has 12 residues. V was pared by 4 bases and J by 4 bases, with 10 bases between. Germline V gene lookup returns CDR1 SQVTM and CDR2 ANQGSEA. The CDR3: CSVAGEGETQYF. DNA of the CDR3: TGCAGCGTTGCAGGGGAGGGAGAGACCCAGTACTTC.

The rearrangement uses TRBV27 and TRBJ2-1, with 7 bases that match TRBD2. CDR1 and CDR2 (germline): MNHEY, SMNVEV (reference sequence). With 4 bases clipped from V and 6 bases from J, the junction kept 6 bases outside the gene matches. CDR3 size: 14 residues. Here the CDR3 DNA reads TGTGCCAGCAGTTGGACTAGTTCGGTCAATGAGCAGTTCTTC. Protein sequence: CASSWTSSVNEQFF.

V is TRBV27 and J is TRBJ2-7; 15 positions match TRBD2. CDR1 is MNHEY, CDR2 SMNVEV, per germline (reference sequence). The V gene end was trimmed by 6 bases and the J gene end by 5 bases; junction bases not matched to a gene: 8. The CDR3 totals 16 residues. The CDR3 sequence is CASRGVGLAGGDEQYF. The CDR3 DNA sequence: TGTGCCAGCAGAGGGGTGGGACTAGCGGGAGGAGACGAGCAGTACTTC.

The rearrangement links TRBV6-2 or TRBV6-3 to TRBJ2-2, with D perhaps TRBD2 (5 bases). V lost 5 bases, J lost 3 bases, and 7 bases lay in between. CDR1 MNHEY and CDR2 SVGEGT come from the germline V gene. CDR3 length equals 13 residues. The CDR3 nucleotides read TGTGCCAGCAGTGGAGCGGACACCGGGGAGCTGTTTTTT. Its protein is CASSGADTGELFF.

The sample holds one count of this clone. The gene calls are TRBV5-1 and TRBJ2-7; 11 positions agree with TRBD2. Germline V gene lookup returns CDR1 SGHRS and CDR2 YFSETQ. Unmatched junction bases numbered 4, after V lost 1 base and J lost 7 bases. The CDR3 covers 14 residues. The CDR3 sequence: CASSLTLAGDEQYF. The CDR3 nucleotides are TGCGCCAGCAGCTTGACACTAGCGGGAGATGAGCAGTACTTC.

The V gene is TRBV2, the J gene TRBJ1-5; TRBD1 aligns across 9 bases. The CDR3 is 15 residues long. CDR1 and CDR2 (germline): SNHLY, FYNNEI. V shed 6 bases and J 9 bases; nucleotides not matched to a gene: 12. In DNA form, the CDR3 reads TGTGCCAGCAGCCGACAGGGGGTCTGGCCTTGGCCCCAGCATTTT. It specifies CASSRQGVWPWPQHF.

The chain has TRBV9 and TRBJ2-1; 10 bases match TRBD1. Losses at the gene ends were 7 bases for V and 8 bases for J; bases not matched to a gene: 9. The CDR3 totals 14 residues. From germline, CDR1 is SGDLS and CDR2 YYNGEE. CDR3 nucleotide sequence: TGTGCCAGCGGAGACCGGGACAGGGGTCATGAGCAGTTCTTC. Its translation is CASGDRDRGHEQFF.